This is a list of T cell receptor beta chains from one sample in a study of CD8 T cells in Susac syndrome. One entry per CDR3 protein, called by TCRdb with MiXCR from the immunoSEQ multiplex PCR reads. The sample shows approximately 210,000 distinct CDR3 sequences, approximately 95% of them seen only once. Sequenced sample: CD4+ T cells from PBMCs. These receptors were obtained from a human donor with multiple sclerosis. CDR3s include the opening cysteine and the closing phenylalanine or tryptophan. Fields, in order: D gene, V gene, J gene, clone size, CDR3 DNA, CDR3 protein. A D gene is named only where the DNA matches it firmly. Clone size is stated in some rows and not others, as once, few, many or a class when expanded.

-	TRBV29-1	TRBJ1-2	-	TGCAGCGTTGAGGGGCAGGGTGGTAGCTATGGCTACACCTTC	CSVEGQGGSYGYTF
TRBD2	TRBV20-1	TRBJ2-7	-	TGCAGTGCTAGTGATAGCGGGGGGCCTTACGAGCAGTACTTC	CSASDSGGPYEQYF
-	TRBV15	TRBJ2-5	-	TGTGCCACCAGCAGAACATTGGGACGTCTAAAAGAGACCCAGTACTTC	CATSRTLGRLKETQYF
-	TRBV11-2	TRBJ2-1	-	TGTGCCAGCAGCTTAGCGGCTAGCTGGGGTGAGCAGTTCTTC	CASSLAASWGEQFF
TRBD2	TRBV14	TRBJ2-1	-	TGTGCCAGCAGCCAAGAACGGCTAGCGGGAAGTGAGCAGTTCTTC	CASSQERLAGSEQFF
-	TRBV14	TRBJ2-2	-	TGTGCCAGCAGCCCTCGGATAAACACCGGGGAGCTGTTTTTT	CASSPRINTGELFF
-	TRBV7-9	TRBJ2-5	-	TGTGCCAGCAGAGTGAAAGGCCAAGAGACCCAGTACTTC	CASRVKGQETQYF
TRBD1	TRBV20-1	TRBJ2-1	-	TGCAGTGCTAGAGATCGACAGGGCCGGAGCAATGAGCAGTTCTTC	CSARDRQGRSNEQFF
TRBD1	TRBV19	TRBJ2-7	-	TGTGCCAGTAGTCCGACAGGGATCGCCTACGAGCAGTACTTC	CASSPTGIAYEQYF
-	TRBV20-1	TRBJ2-7	-	TGCAGTGCTAGGAACAGAAACTACGAGCAGTACTTC	CSARNRNYEQYF
-	TRBV18	TRBJ1-1	-	TGTGCCAGCTCACCACGGGCACGTGAAGCTTTCTTT	CASSPRAREAFF
-	TRBV5-1	TRBJ1-6	-	TGCGCCAGCAGCTTGGAATGGGGGCAGAATTCACCCCTCCACTTT	CASSLEWGQNSPLHF
-	TRBV12-3/TRBV12-4	TRBJ2-7	-	TGTGCCAGCAGTTTAGCCCGTTCGGGCGGCGAGCAGTACTTC	CASSLARSGGEQYF
-	TRBV12-3/TRBV12-4	TRBJ1-2	-	TGTGCCAGCAGTCCCCGAGGACGCGGCTATGGCTACACCTTC	CASSPRGRGYGYTF
TRBD2	TRBV29-1	TRBJ2-2	-	TGCAGCGTTCATGGACTAGCGTCGAACACCGGGGAGCTGTTTTTT	CSVHGLASNTGELFF
TRBD1	TRBV12-3/TRBV12-4	TRBJ2-1	-	TGTGCCAGCAGTTTAGGCCGGGACAGGGGGCTCAATGAGCAGTTCTTC	CASSLGRDRGLNEQFF
TRBD2	TRBV2	TRBJ2-1	-	TGTGCCAGCAGTGAGACTAGCGGAACCTACAATGAGCAGTTCTTC	CASSETSGTYNEQFF
-	TRBV20-1	TRBJ1-5	-	TGCAGTGCTAGAGATTGGAAGAGCAATCAGCCCCAGCATTTT	CSARDWKSNQPQHF
TRBD1	TRBV30	TRBJ2-7	once	TGTGCCTGGAGCGTAGGACAGGGGCCCTACGAGCAGTACTTC	CAWSVGQGPYEQYF
TRBD1	TRBV7-9	TRBJ1-1	-	TGTGCCAGCAGCAAAACCGGGACAGGGCTTGAAGCTTTCTTT	CASSKTGTGLEAFF
TRBD1	TRBV3-1	TRBJ2-4	-	TGTGCCAGCAGCCGTCAGACAGGGGTGGACATTCAGTACTTC	CASSRQTGVDIQYF
TRBD1	TRBV28	TRBJ1-5	-	TGTGCCAGCAGTTTATCACGCAGGGGGCATCAGCCCCAGCATTTT	CASSLSRRGHQPQHF
TRBD1	TRBV2	TRBJ1-1	-	TGTGCCAGCACCTACTCACCGACAGGGACAATAGGTGACACTGAAGCTTTCTTT	CASTYSPTGTIGDTEAFF
-	TRBV4-1	TRBJ2-7	-	TGCGCCAGCAGCCAAGATAGCAGGGGCTCTCACTACGAGCAGTACTTC	CASSQDSRGSHYEQYF
TRBD2	TRBV20-1	TRBJ2-2	-	TGCAGTGCTTTTCGGGGGGATTCCGGGGAGCTGTTTTTT	CSAFRGDSGELFF
-	TRBV20-1	TRBJ2-2	once	TGCAGTGCTAGATCGGGTTTCGCCGGGGAGCTGTTTTTT	CSARSGFAGELFF
TRBD2	TRBV5-1	TRBJ2-3	-	TGCGCCAGCAGCTTGGTAAAGGCGGGAGGGCCTAGCACAGATACGCAGTATTTT	CASSLVKAGGPSTDTQYF
TRBD2	TRBV3-1	TRBJ2-1	-	TGTGCCAGCAGCCCGGGGCGTCTAGCGGCGCTTCTCTCCTACAATGAGCAGTTCTTC	CASSPGRLAALLSYNEQFF
TRBD1	TRBV30	TRBJ2-7	-	TGTGCCTGGAGGGGGGACAGGGAAAACTACGAGCAGTACTTC	CAWRGDRENYEQYF
-	TRBV12-3/TRBV12-4	TRBJ1-2	-	TGTGCCAGCAGTTCCTTCACAGGAGTCTATGGCTACACCTTC	CASSSFTGVYGYTF
-	TRBV7-2	TRBJ2-3	-	TGTGCCAGCAGCTTAATAGGGGGGGCAGATACGCAGTATTTT	CASSLIGGADTQYF
-	TRBV12-3/TRBV12-4	TRBJ1-1	-	TGTGCCAGCAGCCCTGTATTTGGCAGGGCGACTGAAGCTTTCTTT	CASSPVFGRATEAFF
TRBD2	TRBV20-1	TRBJ2-5	-	TGCAGTGCCCCTGGGACTAGCGTAGAGACCCAGTACTTC	CSAPGTSVETQYF
-	TRBV18	TRBJ2-3	once	TGTGCCAGCTCACCACCGTCAGGGGCGGCGGGTGCTACGCAGTATTTT	CASSPPSGAAGATQYF
TRBD2	TRBV20-1	TRBJ2-1	-	TGCAGTGCCCCCGGACTAGCGTTGAATGAGCAGTTCTTC	CSAPGLALNEQFF
-	TRBV6-1	TRBJ1-2	few	TGTGCCACCCACCCGGCAGGCCACTATGGCTACACCTTC	CATHPAGHYGYTF
-	TRBV5-1	TRBJ2-1	-	TGCGCCAGCAGCTTGGAGGGTTCGAGGGGAGTAGGTGAGCAGTTCTTC	CASSLEGSRGVGEQFF
-	TRBV20-1	TRBJ1-1	-	TGCAGTGCTAGAGATCATACAACGCGGCACACTGAAGCTTTCTTT	CSARDHTTRHTEAFF
-	TRBV5-1	TRBJ2-5	-	TGCGCCAGCAGAGCCGACGGGACCCAAGAGACCCAGTACTTC	CASRADGTQETQYF
-	TRBV29-1	TRBJ1-5	-	TGCAGCGTTGGGGGGGGGCACAATCAGCCCCAGCATTTT	CSVGGGHNQPQHF
-	TRBV7-2	TRBJ2-5	-	TGTGCCAGCAGCTACCGCAGTCTGCAACAAGAGACCCAGTACTTC	CASSYRSLQQETQYF
-	TRBV2	TRBJ1-2	once	TGTGCCAGCAGTAAAGCGGCCACAACCTTTGGCTACACCTTC	CASSKAATTFGYTF
-	TRBV29-1	TRBJ2-7	-	TGCAGCGTTTTTGGGGGGAACTACGAGCAGTACTTC	CSVFGGNYEQYF
TRBD2	TRBV7-2	TRBJ2-1	-	TGTGCCAGCAGCCCAGCGGGACTAGCGAAGGGGGAGCAGTTCTTC	CASSPAGLAKGEQFF
-	TRBV3-1	TRBJ2-1	-	TGTGCCAGCAGCGACCGGGACCACTACAATGAGCAGTTCTTC	CASSDRDHYNEQFF
-	TRBV15	TRBJ2-7	-	TGTGCCACTGACACCGACTACGAGCAGTACTTC	CATDTDYEQYF
-	TRBV28	TRBJ2-5	few	TGTGCCAGCAGTTTATCGGGACCAGAGACCCAGTACTTC	CASSLSGPETQYF
TRBD2	TRBV7-3	TRBJ2-2	-	TGTGCCAGCAGCCTTAGCGGGGGGCAGAACACCGGGGAGCTGTTTTTT	CASSLSGGQNTGELFF
-	TRBV2	TRBJ1-2	-	TGTGCCAGCAGTGCAGGACGTAACTATGGCTACACCTTC	CASSAGRNYGYTF